This T cell receptor (beta chain) appears in the sequencing data of a study of blood T cell repertoires in COVID-19. Study overall: Sample material is recorded as cDNA or gDNA derived from T cells, B-cell-depleted T cells, or PBMCs.

Original processing methods: Reference gene primers were amplified, and this amplification served to estimate nucleated cell counts. The repertoire was sequenced with immunoSEQ multiplex PCR; TCRdb's copy has only in-frame clones and lacks some. That table gives V, J and clone size, and the DNA gave D and trimming. The sample shows approximately 140,000 clones, over 75% of them seen only once. Trimming took off 0 bases at V and 1 base at J, with 15 bases between the two ends. The germline CDR1 and CDR2 sequences are LGHNT and FRNRAP. The CDR3 length is 17 residues. This receptor was identified in a middle-aged man in a cohort exposed to, infected with or recovered from COVID-19 (not recorded which). The gene calls are TRBV12-5 and TRBJ1-1; D may be TRBD1 (5 bases). Sample: PBMCs or T cells enriched from blood (not recorded which). CDR3 region: CASGLVLAREENTEAFF. The CDR3 DNA is TGTGCTAGTGGTTTGGTACTTGCCAGGGAAGAGAACACTGAAGCTTTCTTT.